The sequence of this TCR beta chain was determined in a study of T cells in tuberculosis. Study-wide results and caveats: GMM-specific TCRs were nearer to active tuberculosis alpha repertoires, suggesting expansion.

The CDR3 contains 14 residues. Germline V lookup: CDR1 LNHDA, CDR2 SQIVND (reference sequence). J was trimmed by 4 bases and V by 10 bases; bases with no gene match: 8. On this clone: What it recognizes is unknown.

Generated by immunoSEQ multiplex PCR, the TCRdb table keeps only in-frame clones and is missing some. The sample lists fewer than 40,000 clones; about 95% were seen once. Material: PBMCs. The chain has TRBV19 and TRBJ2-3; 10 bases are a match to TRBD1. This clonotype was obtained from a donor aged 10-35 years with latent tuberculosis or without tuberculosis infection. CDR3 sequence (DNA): TGTGCCACTGATGACAGGGGGCTGTCAGATACGCAGTATTTT. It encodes CATDDRGLSDTQYF.